This T cell receptor beta chain was identified in a study of graft-versus-host responses after intestinal transplantation. Study-level information: Multivisceral, liver-intestinal, or isolated intestinal transplants were given to recipients. Every transplant recipient was induced with anti-thymocyte globulin, then maintained on tacrolimus and steroids for around 3 years. Study findings and constraints: In patients with graft-donor T cell macrochimerism, allograft graft-versus-host to host-versus-graft clonal ratios were high.

This clone was observed a handful of times. The antigen is not known. Method: immunoSEQ multiplex PCR; TCRdb's copy keeps in-frame clones and lacks some. The sample yields over 100,000 clones, more than 85% seen once. The CDR3 length is 12 residues. Germline CDR1 and CDR2: LNHDA and SQIVND (reference sequence). The ends were cut back, 6 bases at V and 4 bases at J, with 9 bases in the middle. The sequence was obtained from a human donor who was the organ donor for an intestinal transplant. Sequenced here: unstimulated CD8+ T cells sorted from spleen or lymph node cells, sampled before transplant. The chain employs TRBV19 and TRBJ1-2; no clear D. The CDR3 DNA is TGTGCCAGTAGCCAGAAGTCCTATGGCTACACCTTC. It is translated as CASSQKSYGYTF.